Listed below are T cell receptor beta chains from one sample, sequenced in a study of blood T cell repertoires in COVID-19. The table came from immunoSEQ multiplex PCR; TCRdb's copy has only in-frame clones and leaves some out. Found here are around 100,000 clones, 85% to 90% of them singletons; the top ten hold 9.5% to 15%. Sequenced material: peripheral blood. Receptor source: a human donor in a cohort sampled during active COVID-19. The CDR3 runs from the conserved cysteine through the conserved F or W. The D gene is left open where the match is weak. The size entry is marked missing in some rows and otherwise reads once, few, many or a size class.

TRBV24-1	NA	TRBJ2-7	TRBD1	TGTGCCACCAGTGGCACAGGGGGCGAGCAGTACTTC	CATSGTGGEQYF
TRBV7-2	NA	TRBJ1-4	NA	TGTGCCAGCAGCCGCGACGGGGGTAATGAAAAACTGTTTTTT	CASSRDGGNEKLFF
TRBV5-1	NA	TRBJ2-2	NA	TGCGCCAGCAGCTGGCCGGTAGCCTCCGGGGAGCTGTTTTTT	CASSWPVASGELFF
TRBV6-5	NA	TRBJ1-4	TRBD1	TGTGCCAGCAGACCACAGGGGGCAGGGGAAAAACTGTTTTTT	CASRPQGAGEKLFF
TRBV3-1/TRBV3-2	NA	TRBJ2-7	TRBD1	TGTGCCAGCAGCCAAATTGGCACAGGGGGAAGATCCTACGAGCAGTACTTC	CASSQIGTGGRSYEQYF
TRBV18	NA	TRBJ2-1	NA	TGTGCCAGCTCACCACCAAGCGCCAGCTCCTACAATGAGCAGTTCTTC	CASSPPSASSYNEQFF
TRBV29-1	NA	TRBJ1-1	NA	TGCAGCGCCTTACAGGGGAACACTGAAGCTTTCTTT	CSALQGNTEAFF
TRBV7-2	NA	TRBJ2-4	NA	TGTGCCAGCAGCTCAGCGGGCGAAACTGCCAAAAACATTCAGTACTTC	CASSSAGETAKNIQYF
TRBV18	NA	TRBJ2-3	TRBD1	TGTGCCAGCTCACCGGGACAGGGGTACACAGATACGCAGTATTTT	CASSPGQGYTDTQYF
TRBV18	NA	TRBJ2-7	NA	TGTGCCAGCTCACGGACAGATAACTACGAGCAGTACTTC	CASSRTDNYEQYF
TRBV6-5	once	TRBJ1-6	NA	TGTGCCAGCGTAAAGGGAGGAGTTTCACCCCTCCACTTT	CASVKGGVSPLHF
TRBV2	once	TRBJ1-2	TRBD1	TGTGCCAGCGGAGAGACAGGGTACTATGGCTACACCTTC	CASGETGYYGYTF
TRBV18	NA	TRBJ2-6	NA	TGTGCCAGCTCACCACCGAGCTCTGGGGCCAACGTCCTGACTTTC	CASSPPSSGANVLTF
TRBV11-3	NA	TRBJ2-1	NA	TGTGCCAGCAGCTTAAATGACCTAGCACACAATGAGCAGTTCTTC	CASSLNDLAHNEQFF
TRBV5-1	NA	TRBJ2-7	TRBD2	TGCGCCAGCAGCTTGACCGGGACTAGCGGCTCCTACGAGCAGTACTTC	CASSLTGTSGSYEQYF
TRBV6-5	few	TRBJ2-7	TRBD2	TGTGCCAGCAAAACGGGAGGGGAAGAGGGCGAGCAGTACTTC	CASKTGGEEGEQYF
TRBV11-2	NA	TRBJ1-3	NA	TGTGCCAGCAGCCTCCTACAGGCGACCTCTGGAAACACCATATATTTT	CASSLLQATSGNTIYF
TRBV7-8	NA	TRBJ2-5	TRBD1	TGTGCCAGCAGCTGGACAGGGGCGCAAGAGACCCAGTACTTC	CASSWTGAQETQYF
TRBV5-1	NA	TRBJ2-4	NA	TGCGCCAGCAGCTTGAGGGGCGACATTCAGTACTTC	CASSLRGDIQYF
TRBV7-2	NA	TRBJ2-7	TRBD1	TGTGCCAGCAGCATAGGACAGGGTTGGCACGAGCAGTACTTC	CASSIGQGWHEQYF
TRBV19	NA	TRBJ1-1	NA	TGTGCCAGTAAAATAGGTCTTGGCGGCACTGAAGCTTTCTTT	CASKIGLGGTEAFF
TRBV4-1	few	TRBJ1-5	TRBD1	TGCGCCAGCAGCCAAGAAGTCAGGGGGCTTCAGCCCCAGCATTTT	CASSQEVRGLQPQHF
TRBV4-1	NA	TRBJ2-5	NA	TGCGCCAGCAGCCAAGCCGTCGGGAAACGGGTGGAGACCCAGTACTTC	CASSQAVGKRVETQYF
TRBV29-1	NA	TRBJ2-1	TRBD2	TGCAGCGTGCCGACTAGCGGGACGTACAATGAGCAGTTCTTC	CSVPTSGTYNEQFF
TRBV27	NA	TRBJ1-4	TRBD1	TGTGCCAGCAGTCCCCTTATGACAGGGCTTGGGGAAAAACTGTTTTTT	CASSPLMTGLGEKLFF
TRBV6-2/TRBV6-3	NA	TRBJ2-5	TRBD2	TGTGCCAGCAGTCCCCAGGGAGGGCTGAAGACCCAGTACTTC	CASSPQGGLKTQYF
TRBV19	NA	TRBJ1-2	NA	TGTGCCAGTAGCCCCACGGGGGAGGCTGTGGCTGGCTACACCTTC	CASSPTGEAVAGYTF
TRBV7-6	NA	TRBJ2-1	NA	TGTGCCAGCAGCTTCCCAAAGAGCTCCTACAATGAGCAGTTCTTC	CASSFPKSSYNEQFF
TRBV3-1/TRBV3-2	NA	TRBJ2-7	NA	TGTGCCAGCAGCCTAAATTCCTACGAGCAGTACTTC	CASSLNSYEQYF
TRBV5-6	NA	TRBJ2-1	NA	TGTGCCAGCAGCTTGGCCACTCAGCAGTTCTTC	CASSLATQQFF
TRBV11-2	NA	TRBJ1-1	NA	TGTGCCAGCAGCTTATACGGGGGAGTGAACACTGAAGCTTTCTTT	CASSLYGGVNTEAFF
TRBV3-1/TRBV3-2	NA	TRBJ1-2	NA	TGTGCCAGCAGCCCGGGGGGGTTTGGGGACTATGGCTACACCTTC	CASSPGGFGDYGYTF
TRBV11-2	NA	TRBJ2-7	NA	TGTGCCAGCCAAAAGGGGCAGAGTTCCTACGAGCAGTACTTC	CASQKGQSSYEQYF
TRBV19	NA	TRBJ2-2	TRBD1	TGTGCCAGTTTGGACGGACAGGGTCACACCGGGGAGCTGTTTTTT	CASLDGQGHTGELFF
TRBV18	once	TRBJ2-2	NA	TGTGCCAGCTCACAAGACGGGCGAGGGACCGGGGAGCTGTTTTTT	CASSQDGRGTGELFF
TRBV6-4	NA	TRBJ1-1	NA	TGTGCCAGCTCCCTTATTGGGGGCCGGATGAACACTGAAGCTTTCTTT	CASSLIGGRMNTEAFF
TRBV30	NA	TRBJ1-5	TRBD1	TGTGCCTGGGCTACAGGGGGTGGGCAGCCCCAGCATTTT	CAWATGGGQPQHF
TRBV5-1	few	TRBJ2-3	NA	TGCGCCAGCAGGGTAGCGTCAAACACAGATACGCAGTATTTT	CASRVASNTDTQYF
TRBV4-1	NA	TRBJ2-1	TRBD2	TGCGCCAGCAGCCGGCGGGGGACTAGCGGGACCTACAATGAGCAGTTCTTC	CASSRRGTSGTYNEQFF
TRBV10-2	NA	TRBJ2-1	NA	TGCGCCAGCAGTGGTAGGGACTTCGCCTCCAATGAGCAGTTCTTC	CASSGRDFASNEQFF